The rows below give T cell receptor beta chains drawn from one sample of a study of follicular helper T cells after annual influenza vaccination. The data were produced by immunoSEQ multiplex PCR, yet TCRdb's version contains in-frame clones alone and is incomplete. The sample carries about 7,100 clones, 82% recorded once. This specimen consisted of CXCR5- memory CD4+ T cells sorted from blood, obtained 7 days after influenza vaccination. The receptors were gathered from an adult who received the influenza vaccine. CDR3s include the opening cysteine and the closing phenylalanine or tryptophan. A D gene is named only where the DNA matches it firmly. Clone size, where shown, is once, few, many, or a class for clones that have expanded.

DNA: TGTGCCAGCAGCACTAGCGGGGCTGGCACTGAAGCTTTCTTT
CDR3: CASSTSGAGTEAFF
D: .
V: TRBV5-4
J: TRBJ1-1
size: .

DNA: TGCGCCAGCAGCTTGGAGGCGAACACTGAAGCTTTCTTT
CDR3: CASSLEANTEAFF
D: .
V: TRBV5-1
J: TRBJ1-1
size: .

DNA: TGCGCCAGCAGCCCGCGCCTAGCGGGGGGGCCGATTCATCAAGATACGCAGTATTTT
CDR3: CASSPRLAGGPIHQDTQYF
D: TRBD2
V: TRBV4-1
J: TRBJ2-3
size: few

DNA: TGTGCCACCAGCAGATCCTTACAGCGGGCGAATGAAAAACTGTTTTTT
CDR3: CATSRSLQRANEKLFF
D: .
V: TRBV15
J: TRBJ1-4
size: .

DNA: TGCGCCAGCAGCCAAGACGGGTTTCGAAATCAGCCCCAGCATTTT
CDR3: CASSQDGFRNQPQHF
D: .
V: TRBV4-1
J: TRBJ1-5
size: .

DNA: TGTGCCAGCAGTGAAGGGAATAGCAATCAGCCCCAGCATTTT
CDR3: CASSEGNSNQPQHF
D: .
V: TRBV28
J: TRBJ1-5
size: once

DNA: TGCGCCAGCAGCCCTGGACGACGGACCCAGTACTTC
CDR3: CASSPGRRTQYF
D: .
V: TRBV4-3
J: TRBJ2-5
size: .

DNA: TGTGCCAGCAGCTTAGCCCTAGTAGCGGGAGAGCGCGTAGCCAAAAACATTCAGTACTTC
CDR3: CASSLALVAGERVAKNIQYF
D: TRBD2
V: TRBV7-8
J: TRBJ2-4
size: .

DNA: TGTGCCAGCAGCTTAGGTGTCGGCAGGGGGGATCAGCCCCAGCATTTT
CDR3: CASSLGVGRGDQPQHF
D: TRBD1
V: TRBV7-2
J: TRBJ1-5
size: .

DNA: TGTGCCAGCAGCTCGTCCGGGACAGGGAACACCGGGGAGCTGTTTTTT
CDR3: CASSSSGTGNTGELFF
D: TRBD1
V: TRBV7-9
J: TRBJ2-2
size: .

DNA: TGTGCCAGCAGCCCGGACTCCTGGAACACCATATATTTT
CDR3: CASSPDSWNTIYF
D: .
V: TRBV4-2
J: TRBJ1-3
size: .

DNA: TGTGCCAGCAGCACGAGAGGGACAGGGGACACTGAAGCTTTCTTT
CDR3: CASSTRGTGDTEAFF
D: TRBD1
V: TRBV7-9
J: TRBJ1-1
size: .

DNA: TGTGCCAGCAGCTCCGCGGGACAATCTAATGAAAAACTGTTTTTT
CDR3: CASSSAGQSNEKLFF
D: .
V: TRBV6-6
J: TRBJ1-4
size: .

DNA: TGTGCCAGCAGTAATGACAGGGCTGGAAACACCATATATTTT
CDR3: CASSNDRAGNTIYF
D: TRBD1
V: TRBV7-9
J: TRBJ1-3
size: .

DNA: TGTGCCAGCAGCTTGGTAGGCGTTCAGCCCCAGCATTTT
CDR3: CASSLVGVQPQHF
D: .
V: TRBV5-8
J: TRBJ1-5
size: .

DNA: TGTGCCAGCAGCTTGGGGACAGGGGCTTCCACAGATACGCAGTATTTT
CDR3: CASSLGTGASTDTQYF
D: TRBD1
V: TRBV5-6
J: TRBJ2-3
size: .

DNA: TGTGCCAGCTCACCGACAGGGGCTGGAAACACCATATATTTT
CDR3: CASSPTGAGNTIYF
D: TRBD1
V: TRBV18
J: TRBJ1-3
size: few

DNA: TGTGCCAGCAGCTTGCCAGGGGCGCCGAATGGCTACACCTTC
CDR3: CASSLPGAPNGYTF
D: .
V: TRBV5-6
J: TRBJ1-2
size: few

DNA: TGTGCCAGCAGTGAGGGACGGGGAGGGGCCAACGTCCTGACTTTC
CDR3: CASSEGRGGANVLTF
D: .
V: TRBV6-4
J: TRBJ2-6
size: .

DNA: TGTGCCTGGGAGCGAGGGTTTCAGGGAGATACGCAGTATTTT
CDR3: CAWERGFQGDTQYF
D: .
V: TRBV30
J: TRBJ2-3
size: once

DNA: TGTGCCAGCAGTTTGGCTAGCGGGAAAGATACGCAGTATTTT
CDR3: CASSLASGKDTQYF
D: TRBD2
V: TRBV6-5
J: TRBJ2-3
size: .

DNA: TGTGCCTGGACCGCCTGGGGCGCTTCGGCGAACACCGGGGAGCTGTTTTTT
CDR3: CAWTAWGASANTGELFF
D: .
V: TRBV30
J: TRBJ2-2
size: .

DNA: TGTGCCAGCAGTCTTAGGACAGGACGGATGGGCACCGGGGAGCTGTTTTTT
CDR3: CASSLRTGRMGTGELFF
D: TRBD1
V: TRBV28
J: TRBJ2-2
size: .

DNA: TGTGCCAGCAGTTTAGCTGGGGCCTGGGATACGCAGTATTTT
CDR3: CASSLAGAWDTQYF
D: .
V: TRBV28
J: TRBJ2-3
size: .

DNA: TGCGCCAGCAGCCGGGAAGGGCGAAACACAGATACGCAGTATTTT
CDR3: CASSREGRNTDTQYF
D: .
V: TRBV4-1
J: TRBJ2-3
size: .

DNA: TGTGCCAGCAGCTCCCCGGGCAGGGGGAAGTACTTC
CDR3: CASSSPGRGKYF
D: TRBD1
V: TRBV28
J: TRBJ2-7
size: .

DNA: TGTGCCAGCAGCTTAGAAGCTCACTTCTACTCACCCCTCCACTTT
CDR3: CASSLEAHFYSPLHF
D: .
V: TRBV7-2
J: TRBJ1-6
size: .

DNA: TGTGCCAGCAGCCAGAGCTCTGGAAACACCATATATTTT
CDR3: CASSQSSGNTIYF
D: .
V: TRBV7-3
J: TRBJ1-3
size: few

DNA: TGTGCCAGCAGCTTGGAGTCAGGGACCTCCTACGAGCAGTACTTC
CDR3: CASSLESGTSYEQYF
D: .
V: TRBV5-4
J: TRBJ2-7
size: once

DNA: TGCGCCAGCAGCCAAGAGAGCGGGAGGGCCTTCGGCACAGATACGCAGTATTTT
CDR3: CASSQESGRAFGTDTQYF
D: TRBD2
V: TRBV4-3
J: TRBJ2-3
size: .

DNA: TGTGCCAGCAGCTTAGGAAGACACCAAGAGACCCAGTACTTC
CDR3: CASSLGRHQETQYF
D: .
V: TRBV7-2
J: TRBJ2-5
size: .

DNA: TGTGCCAGCTCAGTCCACCCCTTCTCTGGGGCCAACGTCCTGACTTTC
CDR3: CASSVHPFSGANVLTF
D: .
V: TRBV7-9
J: TRBJ2-6
size: .

DNA: TGTGCCATCGGGAGGGGCACAGATACGCAGTATTTT
CDR3: CAIGRGTDTQYF
D: TRBD2
V: TRBV10-3
J: TRBJ2-3
size: .

DNA: TGTGCCAGCCGGGTGGGGGGCTCTGGGGCCAACGTCCTGACTTTC
CDR3: CASRVGGSGANVLTF
D: .
V: TRBV6-1
J: TRBJ2-6
size: .

DNA: TGTGCCAGCAGTTTATCCCCCAGGGCTGGAAACACCATATATTTT
CDR3: CASSLSPRAGNTIYF
D: .
V: TRBV27
J: TRBJ1-3
size: once

DNA: TGCGCCAGCAGCTTGATACAGCAAAATGAGCAGTTCTTC
CDR3: CASSLIQQNEQFF
D: .
V: TRBV5-1
J: TRBJ2-1
size: .

DNA: TGTGCCAGCAGCTCGATTCTTCCCAGGCCCCTCGAGCAGTACTTC
CDR3: CASSSILPRPLEQYF
D: .
V: TRBV11-2
J: TRBJ2-7
size: few